A selection of T cell receptor beta chains follows, all from one sample in a study of blood T cell repertoires in COVID-19. Data came from immunoSEQ multiplex PCR; TCRdb stores just in-frame clones and leaves some out. The sample holds roughly 260,000 clones; 80% to 90% are singletons and the top ten take 3.5% to 4%. The sequencing input was PBMCs or T cells enriched from blood (not recorded which). The source is a woman aged 40 to 50 who had been exposed to COVID-19. CDR3s include the opening cysteine and the closing phenylalanine or tryptophan. A D gene is named only where the DNA matches it firmly. Clone sizes are given selectively: once, few, many, or a class where the clone is expanded.

>TRBJ2-3|-|TRBV9|-
CASSVVSSTDTQYF
TGTGCCAGCAGCGTAGTCTCTAGCACAGATACGCAGTATTTT
>TRBJ2-7|-|TRBV7-2|TRBD1
CASSLHPPDRGYEQYF
TGTGCCAGCAGCTTACATCCCCCGGACAGGGGATACGAGCAGTACTTC
>TRBJ2-3|few|TRBV5-1|-
CASAQLGSLGDTQYF
TGCGCCAGCGCCCAGCTGGGCTCCTTAGGAGATACGCAGTATTTT
>TRBJ1-1|-|TRBV3-1/TRBV3-2|TRBD1
CASSHYRGPNTEAFF
TGTGCCAGCAGCCATTACAGGGGCCCGAACACTGAAGCTTTCTTT
>TRBJ2-7|-|TRBV5-1|TRBD1
CASSPDPGTGSYHEQYF
TGCGCCAGCAGCCCCGACCCCGGGACAGGGAGCTACCACGAGCAGTACTTC
>TRBJ1-6|-|TRBV13|TRBD1
CASSFAFGDRGDSPLHF
TGTGCCAGCAGCTTTGCTTTTGGGGACAGGGGAGATTCACCCCTCCACTTT
>TRBJ1-3|-|TRBV29-1|-
CGGGSSGNTIYF
TGCGGCGGTGGGAGCTCTGGAAACACCATATATTTT
>TRBJ1-5|-|TRBV7-6|TRBD1
CASSPQTGNLGQPQHF
TGTGCCAGCAGCCCCCAGACAGGGAATTTGGGTCAGCCCCAGCATTTT
>TRBJ1-1|few|TRBV12-3/TRBV12-4|-
CASSSRPGTEAFF
TGTGCCAGCAGCAGCCGACCGGGCACTGAAGCTTTCTTT
>TRBJ2-6|-|TRBV5-6|TRBD2
CASHPSGGAGANVLTF
TGTGCCTCACACCCCTCGGGGGGGGCTGGGGCCAACGTCCTGACTTTC
>TRBJ1-5|-|TRBV7-9|TRBD1
CASSSTAVQGGGAQHF
TGTGCCAGCAGCTCCACAGCTGTACAGGGGGGTGGGGCCCAGCATTTT
>TRBJ1-1|-|TRBV3-1/TRBV3-2|-
CASSQDLNGEAFF
TGTGCCAGCAGCCAAGATTTAAACGGGGAAGCTTTCTTT
>TRBJ1-3|many|TRBV7-2|TRBD1
CASSLVGTGGSGNTIYF
TGTGCCAGCAGCTTAGTAGGGACAGGGGGCTCTGGAAACACCATATATTTT
>TRBJ1-5|-|TRBV2|-
CASSGQGFESNQPQHF
TGTGCCAGCAGTGGGCAGGGGTTCGAAAGCAATCAGCCCCAGCATTTT